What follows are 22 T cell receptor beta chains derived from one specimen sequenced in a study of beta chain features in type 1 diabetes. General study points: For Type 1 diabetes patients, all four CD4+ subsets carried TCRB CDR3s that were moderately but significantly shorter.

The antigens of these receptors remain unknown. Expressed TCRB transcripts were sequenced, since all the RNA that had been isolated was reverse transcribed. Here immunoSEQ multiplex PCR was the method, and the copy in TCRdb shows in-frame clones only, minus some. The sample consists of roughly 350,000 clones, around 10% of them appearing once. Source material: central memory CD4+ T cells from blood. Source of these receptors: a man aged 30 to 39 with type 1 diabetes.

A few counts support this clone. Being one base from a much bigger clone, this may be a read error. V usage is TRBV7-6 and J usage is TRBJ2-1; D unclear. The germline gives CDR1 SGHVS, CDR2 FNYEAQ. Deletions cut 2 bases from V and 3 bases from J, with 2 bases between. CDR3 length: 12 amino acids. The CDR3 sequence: CASSLIYNEQFF. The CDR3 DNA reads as TGTGCCAGCAGCTTAATCTACAATGAGCAGTTCTTC.

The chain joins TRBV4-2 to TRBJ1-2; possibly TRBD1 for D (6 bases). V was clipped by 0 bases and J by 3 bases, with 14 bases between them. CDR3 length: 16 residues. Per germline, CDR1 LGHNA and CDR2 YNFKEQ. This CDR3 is CASSQEWQGRDYGYTF. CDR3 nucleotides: TGTGCCAGCAGCCAAGAATGGCAGGGGCGAGACTATGGCTACACCTTC.

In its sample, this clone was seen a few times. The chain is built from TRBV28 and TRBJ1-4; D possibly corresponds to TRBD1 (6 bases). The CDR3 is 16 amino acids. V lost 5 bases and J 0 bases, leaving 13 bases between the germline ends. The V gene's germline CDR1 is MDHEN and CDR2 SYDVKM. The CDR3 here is CASSPRGASTNEKLFF. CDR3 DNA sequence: TGTGCCAGCAGTCCCCGGGGGGCGTCAACTAATGAAAAACTGTTTTTT.

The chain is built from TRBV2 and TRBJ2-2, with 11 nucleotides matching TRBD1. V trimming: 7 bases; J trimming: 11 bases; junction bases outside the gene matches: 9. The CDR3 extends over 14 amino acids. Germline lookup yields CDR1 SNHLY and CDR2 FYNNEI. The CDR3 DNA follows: TGTGCCAGCAAGGGACAGGGGGAGGGCTTTGAGCTGTTTTTT. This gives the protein CASKGQGEGFELFF.

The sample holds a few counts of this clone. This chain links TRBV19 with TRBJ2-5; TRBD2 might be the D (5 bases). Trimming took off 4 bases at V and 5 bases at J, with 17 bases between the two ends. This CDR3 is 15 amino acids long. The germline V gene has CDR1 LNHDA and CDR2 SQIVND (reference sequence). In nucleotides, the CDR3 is TGTGCCAGTAGTAAGAGGGCCTTGGGCCGGGAGACCCAGTACTTC. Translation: CASSKRALGRETQYF.

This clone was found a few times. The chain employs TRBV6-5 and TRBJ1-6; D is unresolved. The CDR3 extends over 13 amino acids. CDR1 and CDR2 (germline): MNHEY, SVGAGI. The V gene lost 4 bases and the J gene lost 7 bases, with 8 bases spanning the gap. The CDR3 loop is CASSWSVNSPLHF. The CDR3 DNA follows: TGTGCCAGCAGTTGGAGCGTAAATTCACCCCTCCACTTT.

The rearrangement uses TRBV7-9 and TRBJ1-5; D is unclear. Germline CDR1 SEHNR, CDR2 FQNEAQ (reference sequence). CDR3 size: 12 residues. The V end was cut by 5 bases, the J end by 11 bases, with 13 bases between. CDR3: CASSQVEGAQHF. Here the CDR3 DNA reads TGTGCCAGCAGCCAGGTGGAGGGAGCCCAGCATTTT. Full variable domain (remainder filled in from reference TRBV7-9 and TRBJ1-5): DTGVSQNPRHKITKRGQNVTFRCDPISEHNRLYWYRQTLGQGPEFLTYFQNEAQLEKSRLLSDRFSAERPKGSFSTLEIQRTEQGDSAMYLCASSQVEGAQHFGDGTRLSIL.

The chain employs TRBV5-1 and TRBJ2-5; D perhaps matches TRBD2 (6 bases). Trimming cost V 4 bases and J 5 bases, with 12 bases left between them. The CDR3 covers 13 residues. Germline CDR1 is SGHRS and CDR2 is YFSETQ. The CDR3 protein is CASSRENSETQYF. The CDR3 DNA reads TGCGCCAGCAGCCGGGAGAACAGCGAGACCCAGTACTTC.

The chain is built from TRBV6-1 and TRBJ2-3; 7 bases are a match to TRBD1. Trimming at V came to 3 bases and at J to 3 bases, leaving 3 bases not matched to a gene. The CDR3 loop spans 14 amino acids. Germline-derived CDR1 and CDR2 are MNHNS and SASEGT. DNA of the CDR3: TGTGCCAGCAGTGATAACAGGGGAACAGATACGCAGTATTTT. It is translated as CASSDNRGTDTQYF.

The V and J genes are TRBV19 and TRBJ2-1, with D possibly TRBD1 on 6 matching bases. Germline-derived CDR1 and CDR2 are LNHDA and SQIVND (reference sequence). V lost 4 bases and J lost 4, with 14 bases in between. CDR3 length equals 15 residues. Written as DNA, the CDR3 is TGTGCCAGTAGTAAGTCCCGGGACATGTACAATGAGCAGTTCTTC. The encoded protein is CASSKSRDMYNEQFF.

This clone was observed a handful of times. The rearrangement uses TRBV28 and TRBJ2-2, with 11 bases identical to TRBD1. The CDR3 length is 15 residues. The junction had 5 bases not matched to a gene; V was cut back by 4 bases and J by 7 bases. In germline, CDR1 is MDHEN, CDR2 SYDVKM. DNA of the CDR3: TGTGCCAGCAGTTCCCCGGGACAGGGGGGCGGGGAGCTGTTTTTT. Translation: CASSSPGQGGGELFF.

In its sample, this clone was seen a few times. The CDR3: CASSFSDRPYGYTF. Here the CDR3 DNA reads TGTGCCAGCAGTTTCAGCGACAGGCCCTATGGCTACACCTTC. V and J are TRBV27 and TRBJ1-2; D possibly corresponds to TRBD1 (6 bases). V was pared by 3 bases and J by 4 bases, with 12 bases between. Germline loops: CDR1 MNHEY, CDR2 SMNVEV (reference sequence). The CDR3 consists of 14 residues.

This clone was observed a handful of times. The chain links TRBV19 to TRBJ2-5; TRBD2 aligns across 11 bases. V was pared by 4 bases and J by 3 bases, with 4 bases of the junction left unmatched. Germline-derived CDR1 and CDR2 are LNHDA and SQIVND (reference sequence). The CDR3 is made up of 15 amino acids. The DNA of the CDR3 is TGTGCCAGTAGTAACCTGGGACTAGCGGAAGAGACCCAGTACTTC. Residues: CASSNLGLAEETQYF.

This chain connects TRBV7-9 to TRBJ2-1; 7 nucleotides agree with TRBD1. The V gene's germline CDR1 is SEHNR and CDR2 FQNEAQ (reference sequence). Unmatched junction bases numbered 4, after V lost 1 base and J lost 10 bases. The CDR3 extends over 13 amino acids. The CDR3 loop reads CASSLDTGAEQFF. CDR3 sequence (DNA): TGTGCCAGCAGCTTAGATACAGGGGCCGAGCAGTTCTTC.

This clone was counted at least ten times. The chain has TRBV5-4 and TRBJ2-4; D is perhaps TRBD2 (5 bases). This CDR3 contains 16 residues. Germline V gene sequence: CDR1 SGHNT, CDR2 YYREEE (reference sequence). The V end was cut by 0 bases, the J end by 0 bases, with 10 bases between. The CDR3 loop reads CASSLAGNLAKNIQYF. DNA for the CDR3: TGTGCCAGCAGCTTGGCCGGGAATCTAGCCAAAAACATTCAGTACTTC.

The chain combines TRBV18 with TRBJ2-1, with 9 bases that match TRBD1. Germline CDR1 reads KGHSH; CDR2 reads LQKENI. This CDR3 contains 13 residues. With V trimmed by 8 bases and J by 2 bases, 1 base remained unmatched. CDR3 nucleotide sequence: TGTGCCAGCCGACAGGGGGCCTACAATGAGCAGTTCTTC. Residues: CASRQGAYNEQFF.

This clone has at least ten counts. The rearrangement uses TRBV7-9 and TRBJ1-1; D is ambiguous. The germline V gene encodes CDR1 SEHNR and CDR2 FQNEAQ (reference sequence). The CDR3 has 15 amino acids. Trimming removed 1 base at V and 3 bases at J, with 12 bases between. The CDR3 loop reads CASSLEGPPDTEAFF. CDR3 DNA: TGTGCCAGCAGCTTAGAAGGGCCGCCGGACACTGAAGCTTTCTTT.

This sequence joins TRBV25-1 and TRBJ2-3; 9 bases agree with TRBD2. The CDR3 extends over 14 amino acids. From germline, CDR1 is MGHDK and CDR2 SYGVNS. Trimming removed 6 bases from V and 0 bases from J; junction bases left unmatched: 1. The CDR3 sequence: CASSLAGSTDTQYF. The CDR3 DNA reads TGTGCCAGCAGCCTAGCGGGGAGCACAGATACGCAGTATTTT.

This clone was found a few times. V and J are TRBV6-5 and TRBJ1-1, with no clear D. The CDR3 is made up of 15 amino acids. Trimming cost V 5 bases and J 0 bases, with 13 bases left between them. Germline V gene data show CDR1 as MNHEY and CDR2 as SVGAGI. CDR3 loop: CASSLGGGVNTEAFF. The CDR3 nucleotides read TGTGCCAGCAGTCTCGGTGGTGGGGTGAACACTGAAGCTTTCTTT.

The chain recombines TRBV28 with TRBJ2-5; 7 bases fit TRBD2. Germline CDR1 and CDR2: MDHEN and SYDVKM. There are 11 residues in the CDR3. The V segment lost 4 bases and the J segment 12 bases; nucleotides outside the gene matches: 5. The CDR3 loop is CASSSRGEEYF. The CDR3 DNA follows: TGTGCCAGCAGTTCCCGGGGGGAGGAGTACTTC. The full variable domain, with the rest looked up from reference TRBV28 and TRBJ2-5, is DVKVTQSSRYLVKRTGEKVFLECVQDMDHENMFWYRQDPGLGLRLIYFSYDVKMKEKGDIPEGYSVSREKKERFSLILESASTNQTSMYLCASSSRGEEYFGPGTRLLVL.

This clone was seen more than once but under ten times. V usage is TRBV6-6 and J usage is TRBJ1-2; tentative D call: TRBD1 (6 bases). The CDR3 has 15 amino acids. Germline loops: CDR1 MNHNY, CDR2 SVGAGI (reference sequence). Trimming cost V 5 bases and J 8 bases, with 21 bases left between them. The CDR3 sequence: CASSPGDDRRSGYTF. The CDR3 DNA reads TGTGCCAGCAGTCCGGGGGATGACAGGCGTTCGGGCTACACCTTC.

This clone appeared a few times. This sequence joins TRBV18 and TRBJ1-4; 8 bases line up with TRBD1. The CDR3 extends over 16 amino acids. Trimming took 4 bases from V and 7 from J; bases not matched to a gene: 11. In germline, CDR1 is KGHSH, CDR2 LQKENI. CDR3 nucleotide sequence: TGTGCCAGCTCACAGGGACAGGCAGCCGCTAGTGAAAAACTGTTTTTT. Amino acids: CASSQGQAAASEKLFF. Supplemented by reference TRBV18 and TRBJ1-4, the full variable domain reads NAGVMQNPRHLVRRRGQEARLRCSPMKGHSHVYWYRQLPEEGLKFMVYLQKENIIDESGMPKERFSAEFPKEGPSILRIQQVVRGDSAAYFCASSQGQAAASEKLFFGSGTQLSVL.